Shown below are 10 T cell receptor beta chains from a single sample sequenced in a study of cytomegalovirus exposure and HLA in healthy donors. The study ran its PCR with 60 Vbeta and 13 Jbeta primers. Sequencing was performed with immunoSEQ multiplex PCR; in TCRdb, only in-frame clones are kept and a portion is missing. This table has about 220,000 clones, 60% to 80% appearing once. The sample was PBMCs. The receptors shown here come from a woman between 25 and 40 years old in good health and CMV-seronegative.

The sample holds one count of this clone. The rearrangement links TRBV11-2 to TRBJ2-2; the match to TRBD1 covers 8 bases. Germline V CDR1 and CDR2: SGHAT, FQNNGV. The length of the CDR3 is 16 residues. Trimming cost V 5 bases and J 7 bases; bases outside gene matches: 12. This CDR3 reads CASSPRTGSNIGELFF. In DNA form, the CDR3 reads TGTGCCAGCAGCCCACGGACAGGGTCAAATATCGGGGAGCTGTTTTTT.

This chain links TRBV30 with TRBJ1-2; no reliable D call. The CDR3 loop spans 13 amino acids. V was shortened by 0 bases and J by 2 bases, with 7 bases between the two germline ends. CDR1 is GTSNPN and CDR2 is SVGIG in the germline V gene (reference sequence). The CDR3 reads CAWSVERNYGYTF. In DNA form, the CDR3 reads TGTGCCTGGAGTGTAGAGAGGAACTATGGCTACACCTTC.

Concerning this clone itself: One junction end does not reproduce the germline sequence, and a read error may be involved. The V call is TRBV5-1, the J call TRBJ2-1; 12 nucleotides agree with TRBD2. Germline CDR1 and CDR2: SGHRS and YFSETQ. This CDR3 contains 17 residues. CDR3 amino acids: CVSSFPRLAGVHNEQFF. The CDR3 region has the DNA TGCGTCAGCAGCTTTCCTAGACTAGCGGGAGTCCACAATGAGCAGTTCTTC.

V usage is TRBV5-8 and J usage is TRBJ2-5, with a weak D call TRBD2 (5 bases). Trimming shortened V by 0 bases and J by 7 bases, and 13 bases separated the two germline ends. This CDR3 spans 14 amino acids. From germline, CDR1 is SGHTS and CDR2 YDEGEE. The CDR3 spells CASSLVRGYGTQYF. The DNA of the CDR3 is TGTGCCAGCAGCTTGGTTCGGGGTTATGGGACCCAGTACTTC.

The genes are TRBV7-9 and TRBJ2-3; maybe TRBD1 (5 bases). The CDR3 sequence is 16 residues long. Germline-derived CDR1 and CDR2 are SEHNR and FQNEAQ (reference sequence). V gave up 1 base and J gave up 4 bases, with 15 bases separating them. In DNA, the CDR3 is TGTGCCAGCAGCTTAGTCGATTGGACACCCCCAGATACGCAGTATTTT. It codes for CASSLVDWTPPDTQYF.

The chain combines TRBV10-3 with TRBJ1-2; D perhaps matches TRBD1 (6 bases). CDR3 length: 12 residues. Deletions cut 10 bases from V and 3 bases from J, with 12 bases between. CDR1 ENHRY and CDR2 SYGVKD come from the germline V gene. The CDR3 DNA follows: TGTGCCACCCGGGAGGGGGACTATGGCTACACCTTC. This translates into CATREGDYGYTF.

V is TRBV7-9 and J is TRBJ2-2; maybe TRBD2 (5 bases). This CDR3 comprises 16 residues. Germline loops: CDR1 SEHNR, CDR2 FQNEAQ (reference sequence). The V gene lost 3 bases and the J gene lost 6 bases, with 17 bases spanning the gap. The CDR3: CASSFEVLAGAGELFF. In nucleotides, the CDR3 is TGTGCCAGCAGCTTTGAGGTTCTAGCTGGTGCCGGGGAGCTGTTTTTT.

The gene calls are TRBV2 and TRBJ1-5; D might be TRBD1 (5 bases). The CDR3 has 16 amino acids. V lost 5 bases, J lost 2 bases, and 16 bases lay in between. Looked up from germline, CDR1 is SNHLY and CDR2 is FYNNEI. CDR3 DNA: TGTGCCAGCAGTAACCAGGGTGGGGCGGGCAATCAGCCCCAGCATTTT. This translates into CASSNQGGAGNQPQHF. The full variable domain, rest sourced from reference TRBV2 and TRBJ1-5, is EPEVTQTPSHQVTQMGQEVILRCVPISNHLYFYWYRQILGQKVEFLVSFYNNEISEKSEIFDDQFSVERPDGSNFTLKIRSTKLEDSAMYFCASSNQGGAGNQPQHFGDGTRLSIL.

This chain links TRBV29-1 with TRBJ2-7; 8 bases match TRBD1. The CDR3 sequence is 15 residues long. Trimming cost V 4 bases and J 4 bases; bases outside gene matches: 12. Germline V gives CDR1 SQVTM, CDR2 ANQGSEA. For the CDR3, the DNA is TGCAGCGTTGTGAGGGGGTCAGGGGGCATTTACGAGCAGTACTTC. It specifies CSVVRGSGGIYEQYF.

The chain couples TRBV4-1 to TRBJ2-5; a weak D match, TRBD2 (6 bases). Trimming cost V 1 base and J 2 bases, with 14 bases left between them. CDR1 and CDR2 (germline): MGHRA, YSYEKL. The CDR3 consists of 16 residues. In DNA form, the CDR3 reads TGCGCCAGCAGCCAAGTCGAGGGGACTGGACAAGAGACCCAGTACTTC. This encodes CASSQVEGTGQETQYF.